The 2 T cell receptor beta chains listed next were all sequenced from one sample in a study of cytomegalovirus exposure and HLA in healthy donors. PCR primers comprised 60 Vbeta and 13 Jbeta primers. Produced via immunoSEQ multiplex PCR; TCRdb's table is partial and in-frame only. Of about 200,000 clones in the sample, approximately 79% are singletons; the top ten hold 4.4%. Sequenced: PBMCs. These receptors were obtained from a woman aged 25 to 39 in good health and CMV-seropositive.

The V gene is TRBV6-1, the J gene TRBJ1-5; D uncertain. The CDR3 contains 14 residues. V was shortened by 4 bases and J by 6 bases, with 13 bases between the two germline ends. The germline gives CDR1 MNHNS, CDR2 SASEGT. CDR3 bases: TGTGCCAGCAGTGTAGAGCGGGCGGGTCAGCCCCAGCATTTT. It yields the protein CASSVERAGQPQHF.

The gene calls are TRBV5-1 and TRBJ1-2, with 8 bases fitting TRBD1. From germline, CDR1 is SGHRS and CDR2 YFSETQ. After removal of 0 bases from V and 8 bases from J, the junction contained 9 bases not matched to a gene. The CDR3 length is 15 residues. The CDR3 protein is CASSLGQGSLRGYTF. The DNA for the CDR3 is TGCGCCAGCAGCTTGGGACAGGGGTCCCTACGGGGCTACACCTTC.